These T cell receptor beta chains were read from a single sample in a study of shared clonotypes between healthy human individuals. Sequencing was performed with immunoSEQ multiplex PCR; in TCRdb, only in-frame clones are kept and a portion is missing. In the table there are some 1.1 million clones, 77% of which are singletons. Sequenced input: memory CD4+ T cells from PBMCs. These receptors all stem from a young man in good health. Some clones in this sample may be carry-over from other donors' samples. The CDR3 runs from the conserved cysteine through the conserved F or W. A D gene is named only where the DNA matches it firmly. Some rows have no size entry. The others give once, few or many, or a class for an expanded clone.

J | D | V | size | CDR3 | DNA
TRBJ2-1 | . | TRBV7-8 | . | CASSPPGASSYNEQFF | TGTGCCAGCAGCCCCCCTGGCGCAAGCTCCTACAATGAGCAGTTCTTC
TRBJ2-7 | TRBD1 | TRBV5-1 | . | CASSLGPLGQGRDEQYF | TGCGCCAGCAGCTTGGGTCCCCTGGGACAGGGCCGAGACGAGCAGTACTTC
TRBJ2-7 | TRBD2 | TRBV6-6 | few | CASTGLAGVYEQYF | TGTGCCAGCACAGGACTAGCGGGAGTCTACGAGCAGTACTTC
TRBJ1-1 | . | TRBV25-1 | few | CASRSPDENTGAFF | TGTGCCAGCAGGAGTCCAGACGAGAACACTGGAGCTTTCTTT
TRBJ1-2 | . | TRBV9 | many | CASSFLGGYGYTF | TGTGCCAGCAGCTTCCTGGGGGGGTATGGCTACACCTTC
TRBJ1-1 | TRBD1 | TRBV5-1 | . | CASSLQGQGSNTEAFF | TGCGCCAGCAGCTTACAGGGACAGGGGTCGAACACTGAAGCTTTCTTT
TRBJ2-5 | . | TRBV7-8 | . | CASSPPPHSPPGWETQYF | TGTGCCAGCAGCCCACCCCCTCATAGCCCTCCGGGATGGGAGACCCAGTACTTC
TRBJ1-5 | TRBD1 | TRBV18 | . | CASSPPQGAGQPQHF | TGTGCCAGCTCACCACCTCAGGGGGCAGGTCAGCCCCAGCATTTT
TRBJ1-1 | . | TRBV7-2 | . | CASSLEPGARTEAFF | TGTGCCAGCAGCTTAGAGCCGGGGGCGCGCACTGAAGCTTTCTTT
TRBJ2-5 | TRBD1 | TRBV29-1 | few | CSAGQGQETQYF | TGCAGCGCCGGACAGGGCCAAGAGACCCAGTACTTC
TRBJ2-2 | . | TRBV7-7 | . | CASSSQRWGDTGELFF | TGTGCCAGCAGCTCACAAAGGTGGGGGGACACCGGGGAGCTGTTTTTT
TRBJ1-2 | . | TRBV30 | . | CAWRGVNLGGGYTF | TGTGCCTGGAGGGGCGTGAACCTAGGGGGTGGCTACACCTTC
TRBJ2-2 | . | TRBV9 | . | CASSVLGSGGELFF | TGTGCCAGCAGCGTTCTAGGGTCGGGCGGGGAGCTGTTTTTT
TRBJ2-1 | TRBD2 | TRBV7-2 | . | CASSLVSSGGPNEQFF | TGTGCCAGCAGCTTGGTGTCTAGCGGGGGGCCGAATGAGCAGTTCTTC
TRBJ2-2 | TRBD2 | TRBV7-6 | . | CASSLPVGGRSTGELFF | TGTGCCAGCAGCTTACCCGTCGGCGGGAGATCGACCGGGGAGCTGTTTTTT
TRBJ1-5 | TRBD1 | TRBV28 | . | CASKGQGGGQPQHF | TGTGCCAGCAAGGGACAGGGCGGGGGACAGCCCCAGCATTTT
TRBJ1-2 | TRBD1 | TRBV29-1 | . | CSLAGTGAPANYGYTF | TGCAGCTTAGCCGGGACAGGGGCCCCAGCTAACTATGGCTACACCTTC
TRBJ1-5 | . | TRBV2 | . | CASSEEFFSNQPQHF | TGTGCCAGCAGTGAGGAGTTCTTTAGCAATCAGCCCCAGCATTTT
TRBJ1-5 | . | TRBV6-6 | . | CASTAGVHQPQHF | TGTGCCAGCACGGCCGGGGTGCATCAGCCCCAGCATTTT
TRBJ1-5 | . | TRBV4-1 | . | CASRASGNSNQPQHF | TGCGCCAGCCGGGCGTCCGGTAATAGCAATCAGCCCCAGCATTTT
TRBJ1-1 | TRBD1 | TRBV5-1 | few | CASSATQDRVTEAFF | TGCGCCAGCAGCGCAACACAGGACAGGGTTACTGAAGCTTTCTTT
TRBJ2-7 | TRBD1 | TRBV15 | once | CATSSGRTGRSYEQYF | TGTGCCACCAGCTCCGGCCGGACAGGGCGATCCTACGAGCAGTACTTC